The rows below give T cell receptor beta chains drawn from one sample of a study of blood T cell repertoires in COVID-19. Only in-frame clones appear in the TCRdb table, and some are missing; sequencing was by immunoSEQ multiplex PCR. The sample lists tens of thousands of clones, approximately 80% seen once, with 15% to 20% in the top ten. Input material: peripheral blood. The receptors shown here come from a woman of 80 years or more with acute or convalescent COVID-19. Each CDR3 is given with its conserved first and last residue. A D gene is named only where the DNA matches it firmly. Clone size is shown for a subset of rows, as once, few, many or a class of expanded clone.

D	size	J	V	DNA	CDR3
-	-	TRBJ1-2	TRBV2	TGTGCCAGCAGTAGGACCGGGAGATCCTATGGCTACACCTTC	CASSRTGRSYGYTF
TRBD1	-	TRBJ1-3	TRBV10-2	TGCGCCAGCTCTGACAGGGTACCCTCTGGAAACACCATATATTTT	CASSDRVPSGNTIYF
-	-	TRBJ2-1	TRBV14	TGTGCCAGCAGCCAAGAACTTGTGGTCAATGAGCAGTTCTTC	CASSQELVVNEQFF
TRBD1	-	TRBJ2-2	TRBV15	TGTGCCACCAGCAGCCGGGACAGACCGAACACCGGGGAGCTGTTTTTT	CATSSRDRPNTGELFF
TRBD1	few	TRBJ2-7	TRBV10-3	TGTGCCATCAGTGAGTCGGCGAAGGGGACAGCTACCTACGAGCAGTACTTC	CAISESAKGTATYEQYF
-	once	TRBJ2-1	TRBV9	TGTGCCAGCAGCGTGGGCAATTCAGCGGACAATGAGCAGTTCTTC	CASSVGNSADNEQFF
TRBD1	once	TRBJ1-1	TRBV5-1	TGCGCCAGCAGACAACAGGGGGGCCTGAACACTGAAGCTTTCTTT	CASRQQGGLNTEAFF
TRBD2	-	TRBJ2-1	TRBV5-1	TGCGCCAGCAGCTTGGCCTTGCGGGGGGGCGTCAATGAGCAGTTCTTC	CASSLALRGGVNEQFF
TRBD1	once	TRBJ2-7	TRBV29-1	TGCAGCGTTGCCCCAGAGGGGGCCTTGTACGAGCAGTACTTC	CSVAPEGALYEQYF
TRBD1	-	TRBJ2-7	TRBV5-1	TGCGCCAGCAGCAGAGACCCAGGGGGCGAGGGCGAGCAGTACTTC	CASSRDPGGEGEQYF
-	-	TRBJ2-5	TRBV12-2	TGTGCAAGTCGCTTAGGGACTAGCGGGAGGAGCGAGACCCAGTACTTC	CASRLGTSGRSETQYF
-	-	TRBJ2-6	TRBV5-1	TGCGCCAGCAGCTTAACAGGGAGCTCTGGGGCCAACGTCCTGACTTTC	CASSLTGSSGANVLTF
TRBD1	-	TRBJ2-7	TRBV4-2	TGTGCCAGCAGCCCCCGGACAGGTCTCGGCAACGAGCAGTACTTC	CASSPRTGLGNEQYF
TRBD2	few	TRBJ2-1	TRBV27	TGTGCCAGCAGTTTATTGGCTAGCGGGACTCAGTTCTTC	CASSLLASGTQFF
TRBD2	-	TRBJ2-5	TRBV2	TGTGCCAGCAGCAGCGGGGGGGCCGTTCAGACCCAGTACTTC	CASSSGGAVQTQYF
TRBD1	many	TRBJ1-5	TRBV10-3	TGTGCCGGACAGACTAGAGGGCAGGGGGCCAATCAGCCCCAGCATTTT	CAGQTRGQGANQPQHF
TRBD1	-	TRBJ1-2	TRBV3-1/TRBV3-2	TGTGCCAGCAGCCAAGATCTAGGGACAGGGTATGGCTACACCTTC	CASSQDLGTGYGYTF
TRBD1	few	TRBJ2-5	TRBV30	TGTGCCTGGGAAACAGGGGTTGGGTTCAAGACCCAGTACTTC	CAWETGVGFKTQYF
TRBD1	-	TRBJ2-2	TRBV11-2	TGTGCCAGCAGCCCGGCAGGGGGTGGGGAGCTGTTTTTT	CASSPAGGGELFF
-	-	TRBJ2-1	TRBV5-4	TGTGCCAGCAGCTTGGTTCAGGTATCCTACAATGAGCAGTTCTTC	CASSLVQVSYNEQFF
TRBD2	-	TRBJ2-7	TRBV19	TGTGCCAGTAGTATTCGACTAGCGGGAAAGGGCGAGCAGTACTTC	CASSIRLAGKGEQYF
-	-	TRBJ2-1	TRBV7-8	TGTGCCAGCAGCTTCCGACGGGACTCCTACAATGAGCAGTTCTTC	CASSFRRDSYNEQFF
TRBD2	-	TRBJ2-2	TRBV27	TGTGCCAGCAGTCCCCCGGGACTAGCGGGGGTGAACACCGGGGAGCTGTTTTTT	CASSPPGLAGVNTGELFF
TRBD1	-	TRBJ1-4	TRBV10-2	TGCGCCAACTACTGCCCGGGACAGGGAGCCCGAAAACTGTTTTTT	CANYCPGQGARKLFF
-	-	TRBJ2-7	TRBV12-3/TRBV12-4	TGTGCCAGCAGTTTATTACAGGGAAATGAGCAGTACTTC	CASSLLQGNEQYF
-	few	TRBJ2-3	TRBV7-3	TGTGCCAGCAGCACGGGACAAAGCACAGATACGCAGTATTTT	CASSTGQSTDTQYF
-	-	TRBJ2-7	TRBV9	TGTGCCAGCAGCGCCAGGGGAGTAGCCTACGAGCAGTACTTC	CASSARGVAYEQYF
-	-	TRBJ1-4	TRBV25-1	TGTGCCAGCAGTGGGGTGCGACAAGGCAATGAAAAACTGTTTTTT	CASSGVRQGNEKLFF
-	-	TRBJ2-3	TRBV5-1	TGCGCCAGCAGCTTGACGACAGACACAGATACGCAGTATTTT	CASSLTTDTDTQYF
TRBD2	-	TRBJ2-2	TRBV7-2	TGTGCCAGCAGCCCGCGAGGACTAGCGTCGAACACCGGGGAGCTGTTTTTT	CASSPRGLASNTGELFF
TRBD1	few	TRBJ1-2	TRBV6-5	TGTGCCAGCAAAGTTGGACAGGTTCCCTATGGCTACACCTTC	CASKVGQVPYGYTF
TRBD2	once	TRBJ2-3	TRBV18	TGTGCCAGCTCACCACCGGGGGGGACCACAGATACGCAGTATTTT	CASSPPGGTTDTQYF
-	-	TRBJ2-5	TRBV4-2	TGTGCCAGCAGCCGGAATAGCGGTTACCAAGAGACCCAGTACTTC	CASSRNSGYQETQYF
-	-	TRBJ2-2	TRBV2	TGTGCCAGCAGCCAAATCGGGGAGCTGTTTTTT	CASSQIGELFF
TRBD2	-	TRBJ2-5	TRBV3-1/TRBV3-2	TGTGCCAGCAGCCCGGGACTAGCGGAGACCCAGTACTTC	CASSPGLAETQYF
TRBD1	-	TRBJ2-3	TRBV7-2	TGTGCCAGCAGCCTATCGGACAGGGTGGGTCGAGATACGCAGTATTTT	CASSLSDRVGRDTQYF
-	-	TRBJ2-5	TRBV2	TGTGCCAGCAGGGGCTGGGAGACCCAGTACTTC	CASRGWETQYF
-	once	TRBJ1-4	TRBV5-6	TGTGCCAGCAGCCTCTTACAAGGGGCAACTAATGAAAAACTGTTTTTT	CASSLLQGATNEKLFF
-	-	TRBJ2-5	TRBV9	TGTGCCAGCAGCGTAGATCGGGGATCGGAGACCCAGTACTTC	CASSVDRGSETQYF
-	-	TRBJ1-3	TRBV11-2	TGTGCCAGCAGCTTCTCGGACGGACTCTCTGGAAACACCATATATTTT	CASSFSDGLSGNTIYF
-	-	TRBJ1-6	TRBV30	TGTGCCTGGAGTGAGGCTGCGGTTGGGAATTCACCCCTCCACTTT	CAWSEAAVGNSPLHF
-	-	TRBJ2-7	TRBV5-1	TGCGCCAGCAGCTTGGTTGGCAATAACTACGAGCAGTACTTC	CASSLVGNNYEQYF
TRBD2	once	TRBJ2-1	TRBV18	TGTGCCAGCTCACCACCGGAGCGTCTAGCGGGAGATTTTATAAATGAGCAGTTCTTC	CASSPPERLAGDFINEQFF
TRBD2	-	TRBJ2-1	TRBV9	TGTGCCAGCAGCGCGCATCCTCAAGGGGCGGGAGCCTACAATGAGCAGTTCTTC	CASSAHPQGAGAYNEQFF
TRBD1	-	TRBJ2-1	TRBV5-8	TGTGCCAGCAGCACCGGGACAGGGGCCTACAATGAGCAGTTCTTC	CASSTGTGAYNEQFF
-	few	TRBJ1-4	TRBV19	TGTGCCAGTAGTCCACAAAGGGAGCCGGGTAATGAAAAACTGTTTTTT	CASSPQREPGNEKLFF
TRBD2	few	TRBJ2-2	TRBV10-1	TGCGCCAGCAGACCCGGGACTAGCGGGGGGAACACCGGGGAGCTGTTTTTT	CASRPGTSGGNTGELFF
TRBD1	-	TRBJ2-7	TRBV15	TGTGCCACCAGCAGAGGACAGGGCCCCAACGAGCAGTACTTC	CATSRGQGPNEQYF
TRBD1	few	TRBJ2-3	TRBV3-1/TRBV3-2	TGTGCCAGCAGTGAGGGGGCGAAAGATACGCAGTATTTT	CASSEGAKDTQYF
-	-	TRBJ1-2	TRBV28	TGTGCCAGCAGTTCCCCCCCGCGGGTTAACTATGGCTACACCTTC	CASSSPPRVNYGYTF
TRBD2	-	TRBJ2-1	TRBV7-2	TGTGCCAGCAGCCCAAAGACTAGCGGCTACAATGAGCAGTTCTTC	CASSPKTSGYNEQFF
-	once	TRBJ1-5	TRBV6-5	TGTGCCAGCAGTATGACAGGTCGTCAGCCCCAGCATTTT	CASSMTGRQPQHF
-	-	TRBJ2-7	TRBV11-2	TGTGCCATCCCCGCAGGGGATTACGAGCAGTACTTC	CAIPAGDYEQYF
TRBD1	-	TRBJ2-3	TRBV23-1	TGCGCCAGCAGTCAATCGGAGGACAGGACTCGCTCAGATACGCAGTATTTT	CASSQSEDRTRSDTQYF
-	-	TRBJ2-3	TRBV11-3	TGTGCCAGCAGCATGACAGCAGGGGCAGATACGCAGTATTTT	CASSMTAGADTQYF
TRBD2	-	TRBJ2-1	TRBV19	TGTGCCAGTAGTATTGGAAGCGGGAGGGCCGCCTACAATGAGCAGTTCTTC	CASSIGSGRAAYNEQFF
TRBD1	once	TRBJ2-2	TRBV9	TGTGCCAGCAGCCTAAGACAGGGGTTGACCGGGGAGCTGTTTTTT	CASSLRQGLTGELFF